The 9 T cell receptor beta chains in this list originate from one sample, sequenced in a study of tumor-infiltrating lymphocytes in primary liver carcinoma. Joint extraction of RNA and DNA used roughly 19-32 mg of bulk tissue that was unsorted. The input was 450 to 500 ng total RNA; TCR beta cDNA was made from it with a constant-region primer. Sequencing libraries for TCR beta derived from three nested multiplex PCR rounds that used slightly modified ARM-PCR. The first two PCR rounds, approximately 10 cycles each, used TRBV1-TRBV30 forward primers and a C-beta reverse primer. Using its own MiXCR run on the multiplex PCR reads, TCRdb lists one record per CDR3 protein. The table records 95,000 to 150,000 distinct CDR3 sequences, around 60% of them present only once. Sequencing input: liver tumor tissue from sampling region 3. Subset reported: tumor region T3, left-lateral pole. The origin of the receptors is a woman aged 60 to 75 with primary liver carcinoma and hepatitis B virus infection.

This clonotype is a singleton in its sample. Just one base apart from a much larger clone, this may be a read error. The rearrangement uses TRBV12-3 or TRBV12-4 and TRBJ2-1; 11 nucleotides match TRBD2. This CDR3 is built from 15 residues. CDR3 bases: TGTACCAGCAGAGTAGCGGGAGGGGAGTGGAATGAGCAGTTCTTC. This translates into CTSRVAGGEWNEQFF.

This clonotype has at least ten counts. CDR3 sequence (DNA): TGTGCCAGCAGCCAAGATCTAACTAGCATATCCTACAATGAGCAGTTCTTC. Protein sequence: CASSQDLTSISYNEQFF. J is TRBJ2-1 and V is TRBV4-2; D perhaps matches TRBD2 (6 bases). This CDR3 contains 17 residues. Germline V gives CDR1 LGHNA, CDR2 YNFKEQ. V dropped 0 bases and J dropped 1 base, with 13 bases sitting between them.

As for this clonotype: This may be a read error: a much more frequent sequence differs by one nucleotide. This chain connects TRBV28 to TRBJ2-3; no clear D gene. The CDR3 runs 14 residues. Looked up from germline, CDR1 is MDHEN and CDR2 is SYDVKM. The CDR3 DNA reads TGTGCCAGCAGTTTCACGGGTAGTAGGGATACGCGGTATTTT. Residues: CASSFTGSRDTRYF. The full variable domain, completed using reference TRBV28 and TRBJ2-3, is DVKVTQSSRYLVKRTGEKVFLECVQDMDHENMFWYRQDPGLGLRLIYFSYDVKMKEKGDIPEGYSVSREKKERFSLILESASTNQTSMYLCASSFTGSRDTRYFGPGTRLTVL.

A word on this clonotype: One base away lies a much larger clone, so this may be a sequencing read error. The chain employs TRBV7-8 and TRBJ1-3; 10 positions agree with TRBD1. Germline loops: CDR1 SGHVS, CDR2 FQNEAQ. The length of the CDR3 is 15 residues. CDR3 DNA sequence: TGTGCCTGCAGCTGGGGACAGGGGAGAGGGAACACCATATATTTT. Translated, it gives CACSWGQGRGNTIYF.

The sample holds many counts of this clonotype. The chain recombines TRBV14 with TRBJ2-5; the D is unclear. Germline CDR1 and CDR2: SGHDN and FVKESK. V lost 1 base and J lost 5, with 14 bases in between. CDR3 length: 15 amino acids. CDR3 DNA sequence: TGTGCCAGCAGCCAAGGGACCACAGAGTTGGAGACCCAGTACTTC. Translated, it gives CASSQGTTELETQYF.

With regard to this clonotype: Since no conserved phenylalanine or tryptophan closes the CDR3, a read error is the likely cause. This chain connects TRBV11-3 to TRBJ2-1, with 7 nucleotides matching TRBD2. Germline values: CDR1 SGHNT, CDR2 YENEEA. The CDR3 has 16 amino acids. V trimming: 4 bases; J trimming: 7 bases; junction bases outside the gene matches: 13. This CDR3 is CASSSLRREGGNEQFY. As DNA, the CDR3 is TGTGCCAGCAGCTCCCTCAGGAGGGAGGGCGGGAATGAGCAGTTCTAC.

This clonotype showed up just a few times. With a much larger clone just one base away, this may be a read error. This chain joins TRBV14 and TRBJ2-7; 11 nucleotides line up with TRBD1. The junction had 14 bases not matched to a gene; V was cut back by 4 bases and J by 12 bases. CDR1 and CDR2 (germline): SGHDN, FVKESK. CDR3 length: 15 residues. CDR3 in DNA: TGTGCCAGCAGCCGAACCGGGACAGGGGGTTTCTCTCTGTACTTC. This encodes CASSRTGTGGFSLYF. The whole variable domain, filled in from reference TRBV14 and TRBJ2-7, reads EAGVTQFPSHSVIEKGQTVTLRCDPISGHDNLYWYRRVMGKEIKFLLHFVKESKQDESGMPNNRFLAERTGGTYSTLKVQPAELEDSGVYFCASSRTGTGGFSLYFGPGTRLTVT.

This clonotype has at least ten counts. V gene TRBV4-1 combines with J gene TRBJ2-7, with 7 bases aligning to TRBD1. The germline V gene encodes CDR1 MGHRA and CDR2 YSYEKL. The CDR3 covers 15 residues. V shed 0 bases, J shed 4 bases, and the junction held 6 bases outside the gene matches. CDR3 DNA sequence: TGCGCCAGCAGCCAAGATCTTAGGGGGCAATACGAGCAGTACTTC. Encoded protein: CASSQDLRGQYEQYF.

As concerns this clonotype: The junction departs from germline at one end; a sequencing error may be responsible. The chain recombines TRBV6-1 with TRBJ2-1, with TRBD1 matching 9 bases. There are 15 residues in the CDR3. The germline gives CDR1 MNHNS, CDR2 SASEGT. The CDR3 bases are TGTACCAGCAGCTCCCGGGACAGGGTTGCAAATGAGCAGTTCTTT. Its translation: CTSSSRDRVANEQFF.